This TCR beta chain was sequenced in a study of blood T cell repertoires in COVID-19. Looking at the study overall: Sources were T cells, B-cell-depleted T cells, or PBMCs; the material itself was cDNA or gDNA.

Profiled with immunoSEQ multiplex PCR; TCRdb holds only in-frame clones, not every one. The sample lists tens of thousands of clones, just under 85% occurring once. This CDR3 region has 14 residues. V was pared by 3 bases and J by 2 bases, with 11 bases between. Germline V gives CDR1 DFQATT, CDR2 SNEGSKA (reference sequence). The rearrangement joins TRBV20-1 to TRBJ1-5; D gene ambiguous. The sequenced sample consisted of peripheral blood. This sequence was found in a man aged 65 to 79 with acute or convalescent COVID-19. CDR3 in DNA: TGCAGTGCTAGTAGGAGGCCAGGCAATCAGCCCCAGCATTTT. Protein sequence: CSASRRPGNQPQHF.